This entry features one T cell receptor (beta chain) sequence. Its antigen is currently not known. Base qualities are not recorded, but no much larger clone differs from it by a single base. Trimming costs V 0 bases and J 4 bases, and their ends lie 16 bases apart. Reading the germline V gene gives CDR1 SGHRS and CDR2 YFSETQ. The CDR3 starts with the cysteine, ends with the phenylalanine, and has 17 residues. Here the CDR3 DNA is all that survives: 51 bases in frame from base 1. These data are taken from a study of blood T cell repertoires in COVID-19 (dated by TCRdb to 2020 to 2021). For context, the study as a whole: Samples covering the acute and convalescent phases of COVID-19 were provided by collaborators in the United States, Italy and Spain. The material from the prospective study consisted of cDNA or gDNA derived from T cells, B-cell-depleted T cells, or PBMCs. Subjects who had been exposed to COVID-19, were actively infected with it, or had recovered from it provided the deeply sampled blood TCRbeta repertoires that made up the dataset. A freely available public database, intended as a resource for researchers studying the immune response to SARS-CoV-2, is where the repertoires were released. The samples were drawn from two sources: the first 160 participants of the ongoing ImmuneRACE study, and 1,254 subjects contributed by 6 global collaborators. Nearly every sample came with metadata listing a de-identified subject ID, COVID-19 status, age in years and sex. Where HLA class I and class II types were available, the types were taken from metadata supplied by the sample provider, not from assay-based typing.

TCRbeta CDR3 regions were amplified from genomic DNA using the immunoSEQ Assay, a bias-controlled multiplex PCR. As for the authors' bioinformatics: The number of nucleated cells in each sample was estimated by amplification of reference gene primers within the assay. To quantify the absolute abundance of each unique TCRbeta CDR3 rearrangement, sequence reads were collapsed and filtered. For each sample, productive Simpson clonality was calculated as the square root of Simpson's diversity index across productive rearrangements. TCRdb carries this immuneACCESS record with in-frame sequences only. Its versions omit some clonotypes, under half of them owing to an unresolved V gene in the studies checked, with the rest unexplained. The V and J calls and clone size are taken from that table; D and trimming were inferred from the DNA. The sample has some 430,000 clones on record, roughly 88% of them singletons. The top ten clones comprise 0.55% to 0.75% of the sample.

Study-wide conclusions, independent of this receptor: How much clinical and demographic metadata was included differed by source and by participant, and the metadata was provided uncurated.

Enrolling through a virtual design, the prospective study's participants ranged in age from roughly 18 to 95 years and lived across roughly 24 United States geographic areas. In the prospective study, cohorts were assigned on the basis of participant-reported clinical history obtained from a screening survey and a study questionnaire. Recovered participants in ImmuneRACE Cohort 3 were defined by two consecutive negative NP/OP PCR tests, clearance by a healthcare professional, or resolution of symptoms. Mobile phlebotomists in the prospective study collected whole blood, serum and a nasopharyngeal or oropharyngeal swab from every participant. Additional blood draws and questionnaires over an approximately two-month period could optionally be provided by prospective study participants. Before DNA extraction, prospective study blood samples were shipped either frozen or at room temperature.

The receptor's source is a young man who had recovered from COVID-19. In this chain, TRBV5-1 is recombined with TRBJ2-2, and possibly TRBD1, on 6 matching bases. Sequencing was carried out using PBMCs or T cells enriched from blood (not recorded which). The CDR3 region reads CASSLVGALDGTGELFF. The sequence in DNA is TGCGCCAGCAGCTTGGTGGGGGCCCTCGATGGCACCGGGGAGCTGTTTTTT.